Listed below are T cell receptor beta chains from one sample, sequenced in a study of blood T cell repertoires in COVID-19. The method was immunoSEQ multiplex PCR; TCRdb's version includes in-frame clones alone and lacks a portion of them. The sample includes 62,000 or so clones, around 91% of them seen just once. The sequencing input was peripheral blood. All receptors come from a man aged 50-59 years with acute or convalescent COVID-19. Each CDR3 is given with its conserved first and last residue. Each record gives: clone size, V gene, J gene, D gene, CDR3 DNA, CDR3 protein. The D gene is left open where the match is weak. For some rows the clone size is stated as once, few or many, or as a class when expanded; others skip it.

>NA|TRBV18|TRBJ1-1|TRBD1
TGTGCCAGCTCACTACAGGGGGCGCGAACTGAAGCTTTCTTT
CASSLQGARTEAFF
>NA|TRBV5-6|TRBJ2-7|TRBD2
TGTGCCAGCACCCAGGTCGGGACTACCAGCTCCTACGAGCAGTACTTC
CASTQVGTTSSYEQYF
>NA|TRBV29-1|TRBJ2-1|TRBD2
TGCAGCGTTGAACTAGCGGGACTAACCCACCACAATGAGCAGTTCTTC
CSVELAGLTHHNEQFF
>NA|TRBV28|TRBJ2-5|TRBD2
TGTGCCAGCAGTGTCGGAGCGGGAGTGGAGACCCAGTACTTC
CASSVGAGVETQYF
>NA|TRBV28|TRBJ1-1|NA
TGTGCCAGCACTCACCTCGGTATACTGAACACTGAAGCTTTCTTT
CASTHLGILNTEAFF
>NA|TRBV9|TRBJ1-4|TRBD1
TGTGCCAGCAGCGCACCTCCGACAGGGGGTAGAGAAAAACTGTTTTTT
CASSAPPTGGREKLFF
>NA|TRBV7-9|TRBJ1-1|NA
TGTGCCAGCAGCCCCGACGGACTCACTGAAGCTTTCTTT
CASSPDGLTEAFF
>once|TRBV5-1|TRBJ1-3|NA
TGCGCCAGCACGAGCTCTGGAAACACCATATATTTT
CASTSSGNTIYF
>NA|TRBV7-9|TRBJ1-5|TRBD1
TGTGCCAGCAGCTTAGGTACGGACAGGAATCAGCCCCAGCATTTT
CASSLGTDRNQPQHF
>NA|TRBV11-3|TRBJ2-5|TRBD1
TGTGCCAGCAGCCTGGACAGGGAAAGGATAGAGACCCAGTACTTC
CASSLDRERIETQYF
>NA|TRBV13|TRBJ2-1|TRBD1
TGTGCCAGCAGCTTAGGGTTCAGGGGGCTTCTAGAAGGACGAAATGAGCAGTTCTTC
CASSLGFRGLLEGRNEQFF
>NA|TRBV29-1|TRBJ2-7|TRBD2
TGCAGCGTTGCAGCGGGAGCGGCCTACGAGCAGTACTTC
CSVAAGAAYEQYF
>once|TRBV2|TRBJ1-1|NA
TGTGCCAGCAGTGAGCAAGCTAACACTGAAGCTTTCTTT
CASSEQANTEAFF
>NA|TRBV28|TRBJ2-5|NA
TGTGCCAGCAGTCTCCCTCCAGAAGAGACCCAGTACTTC
CASSLPPEETQYF
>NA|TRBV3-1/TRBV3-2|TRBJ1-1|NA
TGTGCCAGCAGCCAAGGGGGACAACAGAACACTGAAGCTTTCTTT
CASSQGGQQNTEAFF
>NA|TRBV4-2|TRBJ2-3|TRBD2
TGTGCCAGCAGCCAAGATCTAGCGGGAGGGCCTTCAGCAGATACGCAGTATTTT
CASSQDLAGGPSADTQYF
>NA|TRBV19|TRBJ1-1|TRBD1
TGTGCCAGTAGTCAACAACAGGGGACTGAAGCTTTCTTT
CASSQQQGTEAFF
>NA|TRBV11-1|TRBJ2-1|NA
TGTGCCAGCTATGATAGGGACTCAAAATACAATGAGCAGTTCTTC
CASYDRDSKYNEQFF
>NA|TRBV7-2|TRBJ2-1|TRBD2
TGTGCCAGCAGCTTAGGGCCGGGACTAGCGGGGACTAATGAGCAGTTCTTC
CASSLGPGLAGTNEQFF
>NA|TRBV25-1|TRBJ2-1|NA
TGTGCCAGCTCCGAGGGCTATAGGGACTCCTACAATGAGCAGTTCTTC
CASSEGYRDSYNEQFF
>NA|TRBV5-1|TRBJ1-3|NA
TGCGCCAGCAGCCCTGGTGGGCAGGGAAACACCATATATTTT
CASSPGGQGNTIYF
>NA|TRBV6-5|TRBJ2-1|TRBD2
TGTGCCAGCACCCCTAGCGGGAGGCGGAGTGAGCAGTTCTTC
CASTPSGRRSEQFF
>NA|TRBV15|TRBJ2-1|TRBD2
TGTGCCACCAGCATGACTAGCGGGACCCCTCTACTCTACAATGAGCAGTTCTTC
CATSMTSGTPLLYNEQFF
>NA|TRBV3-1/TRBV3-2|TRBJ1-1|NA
TGTGCCAGCAGCCAAGTGGTGGGGGGCACTGAAGCTTTCTTT
CASSQVVGGTEAFF
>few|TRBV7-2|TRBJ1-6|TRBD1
TGTGCCAGCAGCTTAGGGACAGGGACTAATTCACCCCTCCACTTT
CASSLGTGTNSPLHF
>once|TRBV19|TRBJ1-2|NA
TGTGCCAGTAGTGCTTTAGGGGCCGTCTATGGCTACACCTTC
CASSALGAVYGYTF
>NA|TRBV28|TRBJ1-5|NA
TGTGCCAGCAGTTACGAACAGGGTAGCAATCAGCCCCAGCATTTT
CASSYEQGSNQPQHF
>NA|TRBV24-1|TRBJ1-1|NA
TGTGCCACCAGTGCCAGCCAAGGGCAGGGAGGCACTGAAGCTTTCTTT
CATSASQGQGGTEAFF
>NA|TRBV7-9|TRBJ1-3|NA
TGTGCCAGCAGCTTGCAGGGAGGCATCTCTGGAAACACCATATATTTT
CASSLQGGISGNTIYF
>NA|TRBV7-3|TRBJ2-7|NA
TGTGCCAGCAAACTTTTTCCGATTGACTCCTACGAGCAGTACTTC
CASKLFPIDSYEQYF
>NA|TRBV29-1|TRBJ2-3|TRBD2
TGCAGCACCTTAGCGGGAGTACCGACAGATACGCAGTATTTT
CSTLAGVPTDTQYF
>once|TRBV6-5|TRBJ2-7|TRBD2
TGTGCCAGCAGGGTAGCGGGAGCGGAATACGAGCAGTACTTC
CASRVAGAEYEQYF
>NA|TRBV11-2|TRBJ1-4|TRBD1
TGTGCCAGCAGCCAATGGACAGGGTCTAATGAAAAACTGTTTTTT
CASSQWTGSNEKLFF
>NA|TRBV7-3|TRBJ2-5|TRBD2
TGTGCCAGCAGCTTCAGCGGGGGGGAGACCCAGTACTTC
CASSFSGGETQYF
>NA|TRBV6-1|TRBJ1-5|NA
TGTGCCAGCAGTGAAATGACAGGTACCAATCAGCCCCAGCATTTT
CASSEMTGTNQPQHF
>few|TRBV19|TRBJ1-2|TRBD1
TGTGCCAGTAGTAGGTCGGACAGGGCCTATGGCTACACCTTC
CASSRSDRAYGYTF
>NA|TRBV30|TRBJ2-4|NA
TGTGCCTGGAGCTCGGGTGGCATTCAGTACTTC
CAWSSGGIQYF
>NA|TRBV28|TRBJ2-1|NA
TGTGCCAGCATTCGGCTAGCGAGGATCAATGAGCAGTTCTTC
CASIRLARINEQFF
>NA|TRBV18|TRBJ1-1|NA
TGTGCCAGCTCCCCACCGGGGCGGAAGAACACTGAAGCTTTCTTT
CASSPPGRKNTEAFF
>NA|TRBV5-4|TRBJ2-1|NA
TGTGCCAGCAGCTTGGCGGGGGAGCAGTTCTTC
CASSLAGEQFF